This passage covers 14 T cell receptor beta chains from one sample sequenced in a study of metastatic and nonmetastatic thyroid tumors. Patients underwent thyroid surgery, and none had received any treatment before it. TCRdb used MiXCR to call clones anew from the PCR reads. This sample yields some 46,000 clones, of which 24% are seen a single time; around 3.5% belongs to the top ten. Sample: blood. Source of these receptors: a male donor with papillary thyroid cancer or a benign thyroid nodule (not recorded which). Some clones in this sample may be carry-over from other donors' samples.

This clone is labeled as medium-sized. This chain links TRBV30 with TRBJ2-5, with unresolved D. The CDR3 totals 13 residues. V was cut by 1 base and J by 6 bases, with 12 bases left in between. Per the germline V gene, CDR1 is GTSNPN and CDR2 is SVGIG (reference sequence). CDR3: CAWSGNLGQTQYF. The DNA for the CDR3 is TGTGCCTGGAGTGGGAACCTCGGCCAGACCCAGTACTTC.

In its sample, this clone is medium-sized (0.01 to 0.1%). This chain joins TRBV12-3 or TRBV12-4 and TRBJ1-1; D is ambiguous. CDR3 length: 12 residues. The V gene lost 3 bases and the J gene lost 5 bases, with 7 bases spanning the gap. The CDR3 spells CASSFGSTEAFF. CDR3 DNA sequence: TGTGCCAGCAGTTTCGGCTCGACTGAAGCTTTCTTT.

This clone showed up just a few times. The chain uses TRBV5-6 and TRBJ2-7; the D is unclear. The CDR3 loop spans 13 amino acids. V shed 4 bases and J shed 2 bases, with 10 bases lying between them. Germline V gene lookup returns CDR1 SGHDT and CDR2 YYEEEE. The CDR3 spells CASSPRPPYEQYF. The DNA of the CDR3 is TGTGCCAGCAGCCCCCGTCCCCCCTACGAGCAGTACTTC.

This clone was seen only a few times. The CDR3 region is CASSFPYNSPLHF. The CDR3 coding sequence is TGTGCCAGCAGTTTTCCGTATAATTCACCCCTCCACTTT. The rearrangement joins TRBV6-9 to TRBJ1-6; no clear D. CDR3 length: 13 amino acids. V was cut by 4 bases and J by 4 bases, with 5 bases left in between. CDR1 and CDR2 from the germline V gene are MNHGY and SVAAGI.

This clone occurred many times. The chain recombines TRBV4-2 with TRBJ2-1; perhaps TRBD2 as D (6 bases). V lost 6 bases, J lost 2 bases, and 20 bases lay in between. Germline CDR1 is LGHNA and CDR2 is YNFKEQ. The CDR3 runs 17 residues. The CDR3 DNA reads TGTGCCAGCAGTTTTCCCTTGCGGGAAGGGCCCTACAATGAGCAGTTCTTC. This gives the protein CASSFPLREGPYNEQFF.

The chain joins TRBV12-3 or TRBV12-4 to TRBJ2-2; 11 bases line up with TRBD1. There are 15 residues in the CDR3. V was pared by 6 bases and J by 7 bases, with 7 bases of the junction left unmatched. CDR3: CASRPDRGLVGELFF. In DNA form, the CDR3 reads TGTGCCAGCAGGCCGGACAGGGGGCTTGTCGGGGAGCTGTTTTTT.

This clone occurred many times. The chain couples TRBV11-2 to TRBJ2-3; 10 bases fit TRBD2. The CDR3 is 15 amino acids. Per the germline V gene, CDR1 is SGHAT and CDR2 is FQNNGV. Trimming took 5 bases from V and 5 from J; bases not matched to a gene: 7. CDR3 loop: CASSHEASGGDTQYF. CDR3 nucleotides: TGTGCCAGCAGCCACGAGGCTAGCGGGGGAGATACGCAGTATTTT.

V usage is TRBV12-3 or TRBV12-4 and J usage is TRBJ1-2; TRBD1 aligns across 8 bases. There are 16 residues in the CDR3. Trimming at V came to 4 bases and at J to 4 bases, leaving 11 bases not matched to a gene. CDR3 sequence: CASSSRTGSSPYGYTF. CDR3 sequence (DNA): TGTGCCAGCAGTTCGAGGACAGGGTCGTCTCCCTATGGCTACACCTTC.

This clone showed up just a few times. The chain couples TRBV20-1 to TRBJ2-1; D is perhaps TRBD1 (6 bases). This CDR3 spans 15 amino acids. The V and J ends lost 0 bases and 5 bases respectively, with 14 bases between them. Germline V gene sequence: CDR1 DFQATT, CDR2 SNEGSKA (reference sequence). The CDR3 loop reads CSARDLRGDNNEQFF. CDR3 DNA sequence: TGCAGTGCTAGAGATCTTCGTGGGGACAACAATGAGCAGTTCTTC.

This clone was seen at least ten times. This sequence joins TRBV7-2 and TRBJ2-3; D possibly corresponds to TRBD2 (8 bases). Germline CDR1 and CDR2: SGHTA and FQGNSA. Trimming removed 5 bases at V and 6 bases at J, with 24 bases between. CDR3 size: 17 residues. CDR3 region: CASSQGGLAGGADTQYF. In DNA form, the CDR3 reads TGTGCCAGCAGCCAGGGGGGACTGGCGGGAGGTGCGGATACGCAGTATTTT.

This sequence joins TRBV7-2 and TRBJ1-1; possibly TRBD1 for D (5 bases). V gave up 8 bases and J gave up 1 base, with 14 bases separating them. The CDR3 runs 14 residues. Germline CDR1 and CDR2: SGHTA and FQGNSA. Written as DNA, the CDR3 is TGTGCCAGCGGACAAACAACAGGGAACACTGAAGCTTTCTTT. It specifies CASGQTTGNTEAFF. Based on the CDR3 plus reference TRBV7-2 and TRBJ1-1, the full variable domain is GAGVSQSPSNKVTEKGKDVELRCDPISGHTALYWYRQSLGQGLEFLIYFQGNSAPDKSGLPSDRFSAERTGGSVSTLTIQRTQQEDSAVYLCASGQTTGNTEAFFGQGTRLTVV.

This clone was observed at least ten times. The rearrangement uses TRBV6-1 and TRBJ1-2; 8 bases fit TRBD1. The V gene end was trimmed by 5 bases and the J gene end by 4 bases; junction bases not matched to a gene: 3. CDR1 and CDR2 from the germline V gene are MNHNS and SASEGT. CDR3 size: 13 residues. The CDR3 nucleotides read TGTGCCAGCAGTTTACAGGGGGGCTATGGCTACACCTTC. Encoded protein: CASSLQGGYGYTF.

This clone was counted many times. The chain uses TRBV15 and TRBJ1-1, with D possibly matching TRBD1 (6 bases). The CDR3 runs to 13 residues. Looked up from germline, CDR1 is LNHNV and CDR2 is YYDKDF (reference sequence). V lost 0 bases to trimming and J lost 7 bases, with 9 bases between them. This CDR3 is CATSREGGGEAFF. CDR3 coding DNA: TGTGCCACCAGCAGAGAAGGAGGGGGTGAAGCTTTCTTT.

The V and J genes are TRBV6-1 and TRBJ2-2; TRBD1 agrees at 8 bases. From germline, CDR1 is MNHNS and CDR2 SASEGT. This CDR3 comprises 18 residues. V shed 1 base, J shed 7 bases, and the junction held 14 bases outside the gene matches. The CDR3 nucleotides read TGTGCCAGCAGTGAAGAAATGGGGACAGGTAGTGTGGACGGGGAGCTGTTTTTT. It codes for CASSEEMGTGSVDGELFF.